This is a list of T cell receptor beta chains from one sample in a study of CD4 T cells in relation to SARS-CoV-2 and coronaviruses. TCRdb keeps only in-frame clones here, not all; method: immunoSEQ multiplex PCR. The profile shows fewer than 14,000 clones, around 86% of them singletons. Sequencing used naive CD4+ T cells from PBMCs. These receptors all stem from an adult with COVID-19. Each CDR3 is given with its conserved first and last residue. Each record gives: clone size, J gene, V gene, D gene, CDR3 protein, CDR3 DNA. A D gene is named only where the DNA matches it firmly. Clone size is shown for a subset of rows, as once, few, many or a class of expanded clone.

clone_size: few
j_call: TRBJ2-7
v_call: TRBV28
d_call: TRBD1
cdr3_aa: CASSQPGQTFPYEQYF
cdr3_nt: TGTGCCAGCAGTCAACCGGGACAGACTTTTCCCTACGAGCAGTACTTC

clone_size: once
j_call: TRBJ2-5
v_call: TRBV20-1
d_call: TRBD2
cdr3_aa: CSASPISGGRGETQYF
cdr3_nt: TGCAGTGCTAGTCCAATTAGCGGGGGGCGCGGAGAGACCCAGTACTTC

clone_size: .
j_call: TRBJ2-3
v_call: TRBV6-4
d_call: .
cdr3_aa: CASTSGSSTDTQYF
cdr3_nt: TGTGCCAGCACCTCCGGGTCTAGCACAGATACGCAGTATTTT

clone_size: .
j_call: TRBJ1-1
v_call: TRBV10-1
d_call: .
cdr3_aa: CASSGVMGLMNTEAFF
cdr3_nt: TGCGCCAGCAGTGGAGTGATGGGACTTATGAACACTGAAGCTTTCTTT

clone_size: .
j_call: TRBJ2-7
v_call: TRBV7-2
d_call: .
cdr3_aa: CASSFTGSSYEQYF
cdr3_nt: TGTGCCAGCAGCTTTACAGGGAGCTCCTACGAGCAGTACTTC

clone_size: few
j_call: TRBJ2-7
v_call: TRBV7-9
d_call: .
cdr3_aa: CASSLASSEQYF
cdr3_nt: TGTGCCAGCAGCTTAGCGTCGAGTGAGCAGTACTTC

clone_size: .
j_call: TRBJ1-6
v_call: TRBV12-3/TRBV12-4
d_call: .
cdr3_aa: CASSSRTDSPLHF
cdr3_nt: TGTGCCAGCAGTTCTCGGACAGATTCACCCCTCCACTTT

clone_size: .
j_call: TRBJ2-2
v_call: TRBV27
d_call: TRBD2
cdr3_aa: CASSPGLAGGWPNTGELFF
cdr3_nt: TGTGCCAGCTCCCCGGGACTAGCGGGGGGTTGGCCGAACACCGGGGAGCTGTTTTTT

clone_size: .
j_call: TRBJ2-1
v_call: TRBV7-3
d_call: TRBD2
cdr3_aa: CASSSVGGRGGLNEQFF
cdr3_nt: TGTGCCAGCAGCTCCGTCGGCGGGCGGGGGGGCTTGAATGAGCAGTTCTTC

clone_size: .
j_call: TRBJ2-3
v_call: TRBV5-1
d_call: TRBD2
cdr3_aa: CASSLPGGSDTQYF
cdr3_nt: TGCGCCAGCAGCTTGCCGGGGGGATCCGATACGCAGTATTTT

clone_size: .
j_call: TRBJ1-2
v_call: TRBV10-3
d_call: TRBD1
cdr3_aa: CAVSTGAGYTF
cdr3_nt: TGTGCCGTTTCGACAGGGGCCGGCTACACCTTC

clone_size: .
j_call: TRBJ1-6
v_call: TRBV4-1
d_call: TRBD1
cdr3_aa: CASSQETGQGPNSPLHF
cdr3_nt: TGCGCCAGCAGCCAAGAGACAGGGCAAGGCCCTAATTCACCCCTCCACTTT

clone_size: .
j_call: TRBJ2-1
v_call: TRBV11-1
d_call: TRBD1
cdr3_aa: CASSETGGFNEQFF
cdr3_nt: TGTGCCAGCAGCGAGACAGGGGGCTTCAATGAGCAGTTCTTC